This T cell receptor beta chain emerged from a study of early T cells in non-severe SARS-CoV-2 infection. Study-level information: The study sequenced bulk RNA from unsorted whole blood, with chains unpaired.

This clonotype was detected only a few times. Its antigen is currently unknown. Attachment of unique molecular identifiers to individual cDNA molecules was performed. TCRdb redid the calling of the 5' RACE reads with MiXCR, one entry per CDR3 protein. This table has about 49,000 distinct CDR3 sequences, less than 7.5% appearing once. Findings and caveats of the study: Anti-spike CD8 specificities were favored by VDJdb matching, whose results missed private and CD4 specificities.

The CDR3 spans 15 residues. V was trimmed by 0 bases and J by 3 bases, leaving 10 bases between them. Germline values: CDR1 LGHNT, CDR2 FRNRAP. The V and J genes are TRBV12-5 and TRBJ2-3; TRBD1 or TRBD2 may be the D gene (5 bases each). The material was whole blood, obtained at baseline. This clonotype originated in an adult who was a healthcare worker with PCR-confirmed SARS-CoV-2 infection or an uninfected control (not recorded which). This CDR3 reads CASGLVLEGTDTQYF. For the CDR3, the DNA is TGTGCTAGTGGTTTGGTCCTTGAGGGGACAGATACGCAGTATTTT.